This T cell receptor beta chain was retrieved from a study of CD8+ T cells in alopecia areata (dated by TCRdb to between 2017 and 2018). As for the study more broadly: Treated patients were enrolled in an open-label pilot trial of oral tofacitinib at 5 to 10 mg twice daily for moderate-to-severe alopecia areata. RNA was obtained with the PAXgene miRNA kit for fixed scalp, the miRNeasy kit for PBMCs, and the RNeasy kit for mouse skin. The study used high-throughput TCRbeta sequencing to examine T cell clonal expansion in alopecia areata, in both the C3H/HeJ mouse model and human patients. Tofacitinib was administered for 6 to 18 months, and 6 months of follow-up off drug were then conducted to assess delayed response and recurrence. Tofacitinib-treated patients had biopsies at baseline and at 4 and 24 weeks of treatment, with a later scalp biopsy in several patients. Disease severity in treated patients was measured with the SALT score, which quantifies the percentage of affected scalp surface area. In humans, TCRbeta sequencing was performed on scalp tissue and on sorted CD4+ and CD8+ peripheral blood T cells from healthy controls and from patients with patchy or totalis/universalis alopecia areata. Amplification of TCRbeta CDR3 regions was done by immunoSEQ multiplex PCR using 35 Vbeta forward primers and 13 Jbeta reverse primers. Scalp clonality was compared across normal scalp (n=4), patchy alopecia areata scalp (n=8), and alopecia totalis/universalis scalp (n=8). Overall study results and their limits: Because the treated cohort was small and had just a single nonresponder, larger studies are needed to establish links between baseline CD8+ expansion and response. Higher clonality and more expanded CD8+ clones were observed in lesional scalp than in normal scalp, particularly in alopecia totalis/universalis, a finding suggestive of antigenic drive. Tofacitinib significantly decreased scalp clonality and the number of expanded CD8+ clones among the top 100 scalp clones. During tofacitinib treatment, many expanded lesional clones stuck around in both scalp and blood, and this persistence may partly explain why relapse happens after treatment is stopped. Unlike mouse skin, where gammadelta T cells dominate, normal human skin contains resident alphabeta T cells that get sequenced too, which complicates analysis of the scalp TCR repertoire. Shared TCR sequences between patients were less evident than in mice, which may be partly attributable to HLA diversity in the patient population.

This clone is classified as medium-sized (0.01 to 0.1%). It has no known antigen specificity. Base qualities are missing; no much larger clone stands one base away. The sample holds other DNA sequences that translate to the same CDR3. The library was built by means of the immunoSEQ multiplex PCR assay. For TCR sequencing, RNA was extracted from every sample and reverse transcribed into cDNA to serve as template. First-strand cDNA was synthesized using SuperScript III with a 2:1 mix of oligo-dT and random hexamers. A synthetic immune receptor repertoire was used to gauge amplification bias, and whatever bias remained was removed computationally. Regarding the original processing steps: After raw reads were preprocessed to remove errors, the CDR3 was defined following IMGT conventions as running from the conserved cysteine to phenylalanine. Clonality was computed by normalizing Shannon entropy by log2 of the number of productive unique TCRs and subtracting the result from 1. Whether scalp clones were CD4 or CD8 was inferred by matching scalp TCRbeta sequences against CD4 and CD8 repertoires sorted from blood. TCRdb carries this immuneACCESS record with in-frame sequences only. Its versions omit some clonotypes, under half of them owing to an unresolved V gene in the studies checked, with the rest unexplained. For V, J and clone size, that table is used; D and trimming come from the DNA. The sample has around 200,000 clones on record, approximately 56% of them singletons. The ten largest clones capture approximately 0.7% of the sample.

This sample's time point label indicates: about four weeks on oral tofacitinib. The meaning of the sample's treatment or condition label: oral pan-JAK inhibitor, 5-10 mg twice daily. Lesional scalp punch biopsies and peripheral blood were obtained from alopecia areata patients. PBMCs were separated by density centrifugation and stained for CD3, CD4 and CD8, after which CD4+ and CD8+ T cells were sorted on a FACSAria. V and J are truncated by 5 bases and 0 bases respectively, leaving an intervening sequence of 11 bases. Inclusive of the bounding cysteine and phenylalanine, the CDR3 is 15 residues long. CDR3 DNA only is kept here, 45 bases in frame from base 1. CDR1 and CDR2 are read off the germline V gene as SGHTA and FQGTGA.

The input for sequencing was CD4+ T cells sorted from blood, taken at week 4, from a patient treated with tofacitinib. The chain is assembled from TRBV7-3 and TRBJ2-1, with the D gene not clear enough to name. The clonotype originates from a human donor with alopecia areata. For the CDR3, the sequence is CASSLDPSSYNEQFF. The DNA sequence is as follows: TGTGCCAGCAGCCTGGACCCCAGCTCCTACAATGAGCAGTTCTTC.